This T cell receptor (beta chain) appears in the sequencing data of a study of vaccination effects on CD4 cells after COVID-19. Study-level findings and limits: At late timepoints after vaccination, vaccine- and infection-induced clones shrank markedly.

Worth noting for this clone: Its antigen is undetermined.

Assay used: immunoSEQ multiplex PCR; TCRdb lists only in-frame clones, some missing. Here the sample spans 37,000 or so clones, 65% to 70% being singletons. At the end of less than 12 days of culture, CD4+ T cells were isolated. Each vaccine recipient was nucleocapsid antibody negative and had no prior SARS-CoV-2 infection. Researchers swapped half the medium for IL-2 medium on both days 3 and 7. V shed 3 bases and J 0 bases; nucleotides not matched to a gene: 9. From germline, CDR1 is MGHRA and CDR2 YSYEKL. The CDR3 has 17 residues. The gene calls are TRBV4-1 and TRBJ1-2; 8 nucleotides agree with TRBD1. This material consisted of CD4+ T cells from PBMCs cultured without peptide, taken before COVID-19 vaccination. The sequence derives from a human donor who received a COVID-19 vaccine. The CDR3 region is CASSQGDRFTPNYGYTF. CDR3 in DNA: TGCGCCAGCAGCCAGGGGGACAGGTTCACCCCTAACTATGGCTACACCTTC.